These T cell receptor beta chains were read from a single sample in a study of blood T cell repertoires in COVID-19. TCRdb's table, derived via immunoSEQ multiplex PCR, lists solely in-frame clones and lacks some. The sample records roughly 120,000 clones, approximately 81% being singletons. The sequencing sample was made of peripheral blood. The receptors originated from a man older than 75 with COVID-19, enrolled during active disease. Each CDR3 is given with its conserved first and last residue.

>TRBV28
CASSSPTGYTEAFF
>TRBV3-1/TRBV3-2
CASSPGDPYEQYF
>TRBV5-6
CASSIDRGYGYTF
>TRBV5-4
CASSPDPGTGNTYNSPLHF
>TRBV9
CASSVASGRGDTQYF
>TRBV21-1
CASSKVGGADTQYF
>TRBV5-4
CASSLAGTSGRETQYF
>TRBV27
CASSYPPTGGKEGYGYTF
>TRBV28
CASSFTGRDNQPQHF
>TRBV29-1
CSVGTSGKQYF
>TRBV7-9
CASSQGSTSGTEETQYF
>TRBV15
CATSKSSPYNEQFF
>TRBV7-3
CASSWDGTRNNEQFF
>TRBV29-1
CSVEDPRGYNEQFF
>TRBV6-5
CASSYSLGRGYEQYF
>TRBV3-1/TRBV3-2
CASSPSALADTQYF
>TRBV11-2
CASSLSEGYEQYF
>TRBV5-1
CASRVAGSTDTQYF
>TRBV18
CASSPNSRVATGELFF
>TRBV5-6
CASSLAGQGATKNIQYF
>TRBV4-1
CASSQVTRTGENTGELFF
>TRBV9
CASSVDQRDGYNEQFF
>TRBV13
CASSSLAGGTQWSTGELFF
>TRBV3-1/TRBV3-2
CASSPTGQLNTEAFF
>TRBV7-2
CASSRGLAGVNEQYF
>TRBV27
CASSLKSRVDGYTF
>TRBV19
CASSMTGGYEQYF
>TRBV7-9
CASSPYRADTQYF
>TRBV6-2/TRBV6-3
CASSNYRYEQYF
>TRBV5-1
CASSLGAAASGNTIYF
>TRBV19
CASSIGGTSYNEQFF
>TRBV19
CASSIGASGGNEQFF
>TRBV6-5
CASINRGRTEAFF
>TRBV7-6
CASSLAGTGKETQYF
>TRBV19
CASSINWGLNTEAFF
>TRBV11-1
CASSPFTGSHTEAFF
>TRBV28
CASSLEAGVYGYTF
>TRBV6-5
CASSPAGLSTYEQYF
>TRBV29-1
CSVGAGGDSYNEQFF
>TRBV6-2/TRBV6-3
CASSLGGNSPLHF
>TRBV21-1
CASSTGTSTYNEQFF
>TRBV30
CAWSVEWAGANPNYGYTF
>TRBV28
CASSLRTGGEYEQYF
>TRBV6-5
CASRRQGWSNQPQHF
>TRBV11-3
CASSLGGRDYNEQFF
>TRBV5-1
CASRLFNEQFF
>TRBV11-2
CASSFVGGYSPLHF
>TRBV28
CASSLRQGAGETQYF
>TRBV28
CASTGRREAFF
>TRBV4-2
CASSQDGGREETQYF
>TRBV28
CASSLFSGGHEQYF
>TRBV29-1
CSVATGVGTEAFF
>TRBV6-2/TRBV6-3
CASSYWRQGSGVQPQHF
>TRBV6-5
CASRTSGGADTQYF